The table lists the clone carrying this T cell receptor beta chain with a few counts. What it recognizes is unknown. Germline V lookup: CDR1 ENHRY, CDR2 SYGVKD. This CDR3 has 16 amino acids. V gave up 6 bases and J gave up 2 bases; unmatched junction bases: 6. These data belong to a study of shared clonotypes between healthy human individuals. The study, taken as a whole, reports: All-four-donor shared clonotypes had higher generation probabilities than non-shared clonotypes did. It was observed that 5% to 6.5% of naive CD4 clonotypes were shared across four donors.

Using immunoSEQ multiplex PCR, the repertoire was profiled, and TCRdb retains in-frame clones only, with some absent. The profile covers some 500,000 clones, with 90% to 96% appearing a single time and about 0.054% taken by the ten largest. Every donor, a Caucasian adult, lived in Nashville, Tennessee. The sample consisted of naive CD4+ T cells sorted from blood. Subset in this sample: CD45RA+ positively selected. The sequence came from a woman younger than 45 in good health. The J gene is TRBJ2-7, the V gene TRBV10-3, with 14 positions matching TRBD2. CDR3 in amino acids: CAIREGLAGAAYEQYF. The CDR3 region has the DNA TGTGCCATCAGGGAGGGACTAGCGGGGGCGGCCTACGAGCAGTACTTC.